The entry below gives a single T cell receptor beta chain sequence along with its context. The antigen remains undetermined. The data are from a study of blood T cells in healthy people across ages. The CDR3 is made up of 15 amino acids. V shed 0 bases, J shed 3 bases, and the junction held 7 bases outside the gene matches. Germline CDR1 reads DFQATT; CDR2 reads SNEGSKA (reference sequence). Study results and limitations: Relative to aged donors, long-lived donors carried more naive CD4+ cells and displayed higher diversity.

A second PCR of about 7 to 11 cycles used a sample-barcoded 5' primer and a J-beta primer mix. Each cDNA molecule was tagged by a template-switch adaptor with 12 random nucleotides. Using its own MiXCR run on the 5' RACE reads, TCRdb lists one record per CDR3 protein. The table has approximately 800,000 distinct CDR3 sequences, less than 60% seen once; the top ten hold 15% to 20%. The TCR comes from a man aged 80 or over in good health. The specimen was blood. J is TRBJ1-1 and V is TRBV20-1; 7 bases map to TRBD1. DNA for the CDR3: TGCAGTGCTAGAGATCAGGGGGGCGTAGACACTGAAGCTTTCTTT. The encoded protein is CSARDQGGVDTEAFF.